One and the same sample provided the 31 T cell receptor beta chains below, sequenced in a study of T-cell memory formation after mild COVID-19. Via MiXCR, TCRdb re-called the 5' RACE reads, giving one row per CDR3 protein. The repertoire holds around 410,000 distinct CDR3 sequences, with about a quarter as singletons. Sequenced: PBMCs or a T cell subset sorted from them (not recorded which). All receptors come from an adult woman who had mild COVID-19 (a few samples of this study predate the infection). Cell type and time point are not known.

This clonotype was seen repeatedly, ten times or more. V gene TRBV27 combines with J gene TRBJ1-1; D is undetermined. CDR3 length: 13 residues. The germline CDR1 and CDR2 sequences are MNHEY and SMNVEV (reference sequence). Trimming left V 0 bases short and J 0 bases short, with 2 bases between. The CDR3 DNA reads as TGTGCCAGCAGTTTATCGATGAACACTGAAGCTTTCTTT. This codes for CASSLSMNTEAFF.

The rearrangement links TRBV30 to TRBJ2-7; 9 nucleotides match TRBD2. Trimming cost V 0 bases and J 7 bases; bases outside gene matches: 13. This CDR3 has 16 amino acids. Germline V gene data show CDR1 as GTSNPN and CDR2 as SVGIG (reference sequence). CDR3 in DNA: TGTGCCTGGAGTGTCGGAGCAGGCGGGGGGGAAAGGGAGCAGTACTTC. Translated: CAWSVGAGGGEREQYF. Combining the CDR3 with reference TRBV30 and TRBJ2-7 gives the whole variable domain SQTIHQWPATLVQPVGSPLSLECTVEGTSNPNLYWYRQAAGRGLQLLFYSVGIGQISSEVPQNLSASRPQDRQFILSSKKLLLSDSGFYLCAWSVGAGGGEREQYFGPGTRLTVT.

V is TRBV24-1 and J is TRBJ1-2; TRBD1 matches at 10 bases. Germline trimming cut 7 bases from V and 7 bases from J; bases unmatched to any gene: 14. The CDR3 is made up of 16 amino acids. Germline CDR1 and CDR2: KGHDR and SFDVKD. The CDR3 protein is CATSPQGQGYEGGYTF. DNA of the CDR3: TGTGCCACCAGCCCCCAGGGACAGGGGTATGAAGGTGGCTACACCTTC.

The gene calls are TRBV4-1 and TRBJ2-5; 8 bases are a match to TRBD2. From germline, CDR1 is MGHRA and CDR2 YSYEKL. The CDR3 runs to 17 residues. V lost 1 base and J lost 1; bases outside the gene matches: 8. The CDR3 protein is CASSQAGSGGPQETQYF. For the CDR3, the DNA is TGCGCCAGCAGCCAAGCAGGAAGCGGGGGCCCCCAAGAGACCCAGTACTTC.

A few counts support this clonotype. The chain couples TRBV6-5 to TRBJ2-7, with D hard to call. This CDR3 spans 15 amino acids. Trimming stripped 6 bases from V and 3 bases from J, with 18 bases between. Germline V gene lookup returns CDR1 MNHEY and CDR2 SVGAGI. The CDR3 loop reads CASSPRPEADYEQYF. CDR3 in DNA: TGTGCCAGCAGCCCGAGACCCGAGGCCGACTACGAGCAGTACTTC.

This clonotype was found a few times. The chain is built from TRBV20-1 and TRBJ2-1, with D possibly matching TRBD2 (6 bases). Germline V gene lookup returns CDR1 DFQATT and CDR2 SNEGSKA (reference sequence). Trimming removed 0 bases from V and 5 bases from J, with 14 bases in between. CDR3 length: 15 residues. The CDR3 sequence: CSARDRRASDNEQFF. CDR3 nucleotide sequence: TGCAGTGCTAGAGATCGGCGGGCTAGCGACAATGAGCAGTTCTTC.

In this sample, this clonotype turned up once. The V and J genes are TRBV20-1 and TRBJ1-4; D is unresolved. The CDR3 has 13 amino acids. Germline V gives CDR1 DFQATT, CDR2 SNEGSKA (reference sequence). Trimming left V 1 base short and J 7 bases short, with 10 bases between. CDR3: CSARGVYTEKLFF. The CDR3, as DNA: TGCAGTGCTAGAGGGGTTTATACTGAAAAACTGTTTTTT.

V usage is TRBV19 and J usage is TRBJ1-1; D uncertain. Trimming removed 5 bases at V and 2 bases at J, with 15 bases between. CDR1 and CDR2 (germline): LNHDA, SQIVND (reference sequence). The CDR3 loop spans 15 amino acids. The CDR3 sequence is CASSVKHRGNTEAFF. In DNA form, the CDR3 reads TGTGCCAGTAGTGTGAAACACCGGGGAAACACTGAAGCTTTCTTT.

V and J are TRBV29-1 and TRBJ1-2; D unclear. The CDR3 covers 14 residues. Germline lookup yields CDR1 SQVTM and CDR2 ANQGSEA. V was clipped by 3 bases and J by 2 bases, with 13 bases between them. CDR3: CSVDLWGVNYGYTF. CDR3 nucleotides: TGCAGCGTTGATTTATGGGGAGTCAACTATGGCTACACCTTC.

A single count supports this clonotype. The CDR3: CASSLGPQVSGNTIYF. For the CDR3, the DNA is TGTGCCAGCAGCTTGGGGCCACAGGTCTCTGGAAACACCATATATTTT. This rearrangement joins TRBV11-3 to TRBJ1-3, with D possibly TRBD1 on 5 matching bases. This CDR3 is built from 16 residues. In germline, CDR1 is SGHNT, CDR2 YENEEA. V dropped 3 bases and J dropped 0 bases, with 12 bases sitting between them.

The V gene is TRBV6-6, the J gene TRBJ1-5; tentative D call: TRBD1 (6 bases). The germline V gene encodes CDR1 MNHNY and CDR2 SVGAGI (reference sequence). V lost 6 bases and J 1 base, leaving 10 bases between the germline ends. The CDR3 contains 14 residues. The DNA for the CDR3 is TGTGCCAGCAGGACAGGAGGGAGCAATCAGCCCCAGCATTTT. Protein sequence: CASRTGGSNQPQHF.

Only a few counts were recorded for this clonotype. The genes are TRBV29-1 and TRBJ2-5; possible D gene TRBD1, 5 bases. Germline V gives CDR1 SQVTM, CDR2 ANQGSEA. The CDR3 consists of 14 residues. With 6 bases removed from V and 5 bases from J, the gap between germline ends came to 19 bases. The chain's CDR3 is CSVCRQRGWETQYF. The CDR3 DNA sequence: TGCAGCGTCTGCCGCCAAAGGGGATGGGAGACCCAGTACTTC.

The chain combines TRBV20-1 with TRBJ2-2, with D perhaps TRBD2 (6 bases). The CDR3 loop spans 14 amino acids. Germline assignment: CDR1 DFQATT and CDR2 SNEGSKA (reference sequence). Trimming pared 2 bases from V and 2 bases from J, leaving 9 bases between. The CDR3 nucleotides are TGCAGTGCTAGATACGGGGGAAACACCGGGGAGCTGTTTTTT. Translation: CSARYGGNTGELFF.

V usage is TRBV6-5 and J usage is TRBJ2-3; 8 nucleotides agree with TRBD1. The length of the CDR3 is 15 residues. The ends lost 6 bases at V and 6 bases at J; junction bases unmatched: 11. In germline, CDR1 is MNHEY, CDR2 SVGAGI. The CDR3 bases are TGTGCCAGCAGCCCATTCAGGGGGCGGACGGATACGCAGTATTTT. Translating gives CASSPFRGRTDTQYF.

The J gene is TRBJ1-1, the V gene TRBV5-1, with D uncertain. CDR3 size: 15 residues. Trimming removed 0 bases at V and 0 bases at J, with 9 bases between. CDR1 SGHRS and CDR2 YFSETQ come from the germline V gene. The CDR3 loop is CASSLASAVNTEAFF. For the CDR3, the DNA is TGCGCCAGCAGCTTGGCGAGTGCCGTGAACACTGAAGCTTTCTTT.

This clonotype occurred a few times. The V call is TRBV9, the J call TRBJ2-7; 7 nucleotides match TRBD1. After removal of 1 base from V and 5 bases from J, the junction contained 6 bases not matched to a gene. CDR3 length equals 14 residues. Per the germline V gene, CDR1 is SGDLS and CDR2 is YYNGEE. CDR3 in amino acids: CASSVHTGENEQYF. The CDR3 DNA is TGTGCCAGCAGCGTACATACAGGGGAGAACGAGCAGTACTTC.

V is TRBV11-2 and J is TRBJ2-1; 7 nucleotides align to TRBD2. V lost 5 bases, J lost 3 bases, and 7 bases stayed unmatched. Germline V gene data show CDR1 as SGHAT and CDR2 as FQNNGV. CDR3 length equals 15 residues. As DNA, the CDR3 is TGTGCCAGCAGCCCAGACGGGGGGTGCTACAATGAGCAGTTCTTC. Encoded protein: CASSPDGGCYNEQFF.

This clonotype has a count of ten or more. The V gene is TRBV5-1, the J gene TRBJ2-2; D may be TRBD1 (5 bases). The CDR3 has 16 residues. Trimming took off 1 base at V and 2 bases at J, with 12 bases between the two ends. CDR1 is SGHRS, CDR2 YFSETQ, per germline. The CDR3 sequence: CASSLQGAANTGELFF. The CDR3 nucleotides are TGCGCCAGCAGCTTGCAAGGGGCCGCAAACACCGGGGAGCTGTTTTTT. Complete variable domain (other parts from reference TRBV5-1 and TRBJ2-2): KAGVTQTPRYLIKTRGQQVTLSCSPISGHRSVSWYQQTPGQGLQFLFEYFSETQRNKGNFPGRFSGRQFSNSRSEMNVSTLELGDSALYLCASSLQGAANTGELFFGEGSRLTVL.

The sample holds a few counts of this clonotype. DNA for the CDR3: TGTGCCAGCAGCGGCAGGGGGAGTTCCCAAGAGACCCAGTACTTC. It specifies CASSGRGSSQETQYF. The chain combines TRBV9 with TRBJ2-5; 7 nucleotides agree with TRBD1. Losses at the gene ends were 3 bases for V and 1 base for J; bases not matched to a gene: 6. The CDR3 extends over 15 amino acids. Germline loops: CDR1 SGDLS, CDR2 YYNGEE.

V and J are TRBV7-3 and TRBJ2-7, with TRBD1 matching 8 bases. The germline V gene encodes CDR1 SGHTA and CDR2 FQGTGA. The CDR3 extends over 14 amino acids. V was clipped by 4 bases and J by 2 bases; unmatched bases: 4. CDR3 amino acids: CASSSQTGAYEQYF. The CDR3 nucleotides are TGTGCCAGCAGCTCCCAGACAGGGGCCTACGAGCAGTACTTC.

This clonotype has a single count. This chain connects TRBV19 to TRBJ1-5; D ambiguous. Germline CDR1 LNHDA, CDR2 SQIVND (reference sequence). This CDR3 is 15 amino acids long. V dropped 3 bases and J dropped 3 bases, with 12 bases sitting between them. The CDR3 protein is CASSIQARPNQPQHF. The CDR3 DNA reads TGTGCCAGTAGTATTCAGGCCCGACCCAATCAGCCCCAGCATTTT.

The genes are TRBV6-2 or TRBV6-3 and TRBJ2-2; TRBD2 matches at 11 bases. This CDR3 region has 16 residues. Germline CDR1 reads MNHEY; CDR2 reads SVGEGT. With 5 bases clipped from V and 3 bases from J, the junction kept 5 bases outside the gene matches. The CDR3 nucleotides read TGTGCCAGCAGTCGCCGACTAGCGGGATACACCGGGGAGCTGTTTTTT. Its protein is CASSRRLAGYTGELFF.

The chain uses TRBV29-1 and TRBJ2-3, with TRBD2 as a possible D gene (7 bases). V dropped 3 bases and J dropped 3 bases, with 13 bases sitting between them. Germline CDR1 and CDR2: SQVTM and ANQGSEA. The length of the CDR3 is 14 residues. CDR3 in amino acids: CSVEGGGLTDTQYF. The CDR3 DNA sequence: TGCAGCGTTGAGGGGGGGGGCCTAACAGATACGCAGTATTTT.

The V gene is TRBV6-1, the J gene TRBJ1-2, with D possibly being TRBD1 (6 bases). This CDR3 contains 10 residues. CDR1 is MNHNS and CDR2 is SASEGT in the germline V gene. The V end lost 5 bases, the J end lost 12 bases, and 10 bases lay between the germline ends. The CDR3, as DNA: TGTGCCAGCAGTTACAGGGTTCACACCTTC. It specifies CASSYRVHTF.

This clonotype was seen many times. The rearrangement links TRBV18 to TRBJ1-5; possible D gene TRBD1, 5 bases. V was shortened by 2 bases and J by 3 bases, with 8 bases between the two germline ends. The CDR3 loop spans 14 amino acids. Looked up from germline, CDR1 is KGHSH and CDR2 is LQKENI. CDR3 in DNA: TGTGCCAGCTCACCAGACAGCCTCAATCAGCCCCAGCATTTT. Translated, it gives CASSPDSLNQPQHF.

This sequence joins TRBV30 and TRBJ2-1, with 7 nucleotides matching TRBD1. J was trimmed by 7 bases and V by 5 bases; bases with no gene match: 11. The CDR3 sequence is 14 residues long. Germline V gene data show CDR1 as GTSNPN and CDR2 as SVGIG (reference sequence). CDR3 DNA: TGTGCCTGGTGCCTAGGGGACAGAGTAAATGAGCAGTTCTTC. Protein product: CAWCLGDRVNEQFF.

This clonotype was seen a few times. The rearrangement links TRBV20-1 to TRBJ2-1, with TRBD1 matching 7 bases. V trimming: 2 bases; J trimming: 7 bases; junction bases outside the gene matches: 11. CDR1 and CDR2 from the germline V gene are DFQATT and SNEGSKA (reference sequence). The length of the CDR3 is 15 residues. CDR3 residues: CSARSMGTARNEQFF. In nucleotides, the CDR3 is TGCAGTGCTAGATCTATGGGGACAGCAAGAAATGAGCAGTTCTTC.

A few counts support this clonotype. DNA for the CDR3: TGCGCCAGCAGCCTCTTACCGGGACAGGGGGGGTATGGCTACACCTTC. It specifies CASSLLPGQGGYGYTF. The V call is TRBV4-3, the J call TRBJ1-2; 11 bases are a match to TRBD1. The V segment lost 4 bases and the J segment 5 bases; nucleotides outside the gene matches: 9. CDR3 length equals 16 residues. Germline-derived CDR1 and CDR2 are LGHNA and YSLEER.

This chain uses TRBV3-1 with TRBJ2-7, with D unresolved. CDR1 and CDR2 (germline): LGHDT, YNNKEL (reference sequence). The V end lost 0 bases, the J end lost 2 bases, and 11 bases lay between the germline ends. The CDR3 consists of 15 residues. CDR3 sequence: CASSQEWAQTYEQYF. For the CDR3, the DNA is TGTGCCAGCAGCCAAGAATGGGCACAGACCTACGAGCAGTACTTC.

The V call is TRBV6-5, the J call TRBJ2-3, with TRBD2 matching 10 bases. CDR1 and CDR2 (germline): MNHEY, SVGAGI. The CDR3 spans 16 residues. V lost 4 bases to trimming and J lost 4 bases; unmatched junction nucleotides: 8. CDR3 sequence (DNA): TGTGCCAGCAGTTCCGGGGGAAGCGGGAGGGCAGATACGCAGTATTTT. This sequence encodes CASSSGGSGRADTQYF.

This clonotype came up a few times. In DNA, the CDR3 is TGTGCCAGCAGTACCCGGGGTAGCGGGGCCCCCGTACAGTACTTC. The encoded protein is CASSTRGSGAPVQYF. The rearrangement uses TRBV12-3 or TRBV12-4 and TRBJ2-5, with 8 positions matching TRBD2. V was pared by 5 bases and J by 11 bases, with 16 bases of the junction left unmatched. The CDR3 contains 15 residues.